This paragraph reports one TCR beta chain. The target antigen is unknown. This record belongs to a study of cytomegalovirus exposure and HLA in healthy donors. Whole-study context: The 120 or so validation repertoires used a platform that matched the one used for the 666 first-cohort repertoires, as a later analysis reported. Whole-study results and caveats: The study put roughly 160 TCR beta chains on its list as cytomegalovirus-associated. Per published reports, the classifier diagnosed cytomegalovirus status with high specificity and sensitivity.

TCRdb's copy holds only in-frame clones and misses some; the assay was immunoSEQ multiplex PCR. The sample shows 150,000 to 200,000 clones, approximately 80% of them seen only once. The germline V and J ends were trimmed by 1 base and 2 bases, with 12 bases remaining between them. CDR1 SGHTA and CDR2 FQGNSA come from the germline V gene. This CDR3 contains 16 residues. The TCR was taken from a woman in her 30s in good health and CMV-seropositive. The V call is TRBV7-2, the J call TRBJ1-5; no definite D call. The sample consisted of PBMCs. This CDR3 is CASSLGGGRGNQPQHF. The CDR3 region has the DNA TGTGCCAGCAGCTTAGGAGGTGGGCGGGGCAATCAGCCCCAGCATTTT.